This TCR beta chain derives from a study of T cell responses to AZD1222 COVID-19 vaccine. Study-level results: Per reports, nearly half of all spike-specific TCRs target regions that are unmutated in variants.

The protocol was immunoSEQ multiplex PCR, while the TCRdb copy is restricted to in-frame clones and leaves out a portion. Here the sample spans 45,000 to 60,000 clones, around nine tenths being singletons. Between the trimmed V and J ends, which lost 3 bases and 7 bases, there was a span of 10 bases. The CDR3 sequence is 12 residues long. In germline, CDR1 is SQVTM, CDR2 ANQGSEA. As to this clone: Its antigen is undetermined.

This chain connects TRBV29-1 to TRBJ1-5; D is undetermined. The receptor was isolated from an adult in good health. Sample: peripheral blood, taken on day 0 of AZD1222 vaccination. The CDR3 region is CSVEMGNQPQHF. CDR3 coding DNA: TGCAGCGTTGAGATGGGAAACCAGCCCCAGCATTTT.